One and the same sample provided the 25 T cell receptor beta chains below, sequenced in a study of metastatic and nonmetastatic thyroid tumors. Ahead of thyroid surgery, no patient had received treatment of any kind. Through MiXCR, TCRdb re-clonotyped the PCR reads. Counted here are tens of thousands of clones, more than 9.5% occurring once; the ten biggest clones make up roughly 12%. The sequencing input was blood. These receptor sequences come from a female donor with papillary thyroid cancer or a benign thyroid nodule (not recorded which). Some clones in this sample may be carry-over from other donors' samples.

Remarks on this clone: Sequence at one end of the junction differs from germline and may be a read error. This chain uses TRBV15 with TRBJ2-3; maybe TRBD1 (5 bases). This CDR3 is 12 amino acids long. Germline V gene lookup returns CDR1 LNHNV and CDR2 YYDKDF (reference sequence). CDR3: CATSRDQDTHYF. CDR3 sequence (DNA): TGCGCCACCAGCAGGGATCAGGATACGCATTATTTT.

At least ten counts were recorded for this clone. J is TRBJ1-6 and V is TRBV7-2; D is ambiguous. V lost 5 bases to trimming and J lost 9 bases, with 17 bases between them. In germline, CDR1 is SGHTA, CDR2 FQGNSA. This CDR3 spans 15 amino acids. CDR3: CASSDWLRSSSPLHF. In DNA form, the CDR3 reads TGTGCCAGCAGCGACTGGCTTCGAAGTAGTTCACCCCTCCACTTT.

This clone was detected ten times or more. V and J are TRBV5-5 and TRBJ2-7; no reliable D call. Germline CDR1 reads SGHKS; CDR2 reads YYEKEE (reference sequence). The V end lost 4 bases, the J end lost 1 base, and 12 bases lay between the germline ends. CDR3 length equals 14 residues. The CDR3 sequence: CASSPYRSSYEQYF. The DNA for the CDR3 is TGTGCCAGCAGCCCGTATAGGTCTTCCTACGAGCAGTACTTC.

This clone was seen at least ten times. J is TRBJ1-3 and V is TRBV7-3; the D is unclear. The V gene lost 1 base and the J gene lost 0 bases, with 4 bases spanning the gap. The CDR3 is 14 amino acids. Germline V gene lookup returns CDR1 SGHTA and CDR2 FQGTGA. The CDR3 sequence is CASSLMGSGNTIYF. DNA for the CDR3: TGTGCCAGCAGCTTAATGGGCTCTGGAAACACCATATATTTT.

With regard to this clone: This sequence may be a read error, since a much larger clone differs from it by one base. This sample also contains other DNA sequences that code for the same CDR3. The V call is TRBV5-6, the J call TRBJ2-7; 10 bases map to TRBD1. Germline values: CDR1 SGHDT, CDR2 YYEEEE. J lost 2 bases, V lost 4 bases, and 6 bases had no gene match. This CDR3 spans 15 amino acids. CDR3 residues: CASSLPGTGAYEQYF. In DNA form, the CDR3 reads TGTGCCAGCAGCCTACCCGGGACAGGGGCCTACGAGCAGTACTTC.

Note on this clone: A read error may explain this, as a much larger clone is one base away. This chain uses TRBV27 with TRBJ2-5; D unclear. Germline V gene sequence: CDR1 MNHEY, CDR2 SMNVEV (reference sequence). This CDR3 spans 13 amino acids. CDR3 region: CASSVQPQETPYF. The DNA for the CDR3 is TGTGCCAGCAGCGTTCAGCCCCAAGAGACCCCGTACTTC.

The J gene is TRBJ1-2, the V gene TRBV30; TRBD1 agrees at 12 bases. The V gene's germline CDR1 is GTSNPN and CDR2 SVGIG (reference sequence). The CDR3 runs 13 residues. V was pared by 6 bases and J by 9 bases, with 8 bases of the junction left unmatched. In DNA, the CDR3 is TGTGCCTGCCCTCCCGGGACAGGGGGCTGCTACACCTTC. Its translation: CACPPGTGGCYTF.

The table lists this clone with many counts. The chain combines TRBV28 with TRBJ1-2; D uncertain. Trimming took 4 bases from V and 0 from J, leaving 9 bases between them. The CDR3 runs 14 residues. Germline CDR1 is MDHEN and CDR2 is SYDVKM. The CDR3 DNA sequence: TGTGCCAGCAGTTCACGGGTTACTAACTATGGCTACACCTTC. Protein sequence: CASSSRVTNYGYTF.

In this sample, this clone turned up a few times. This CDR3 reads CSAVSDSTRRYEQYF. The CDR3 DNA follows: TGCAGTGCTGTCTCTGACTCAACAAGGAGATACGAGCAGTACTTC. The gene calls are TRBV20-1 and TRBJ2-7; D is unresolved. CDR1 is DFQATT and CDR2 is SNEGSKA in the germline V gene (reference sequence). V dropped 5 bases and J dropped 4 bases, with 21 bases sitting between them. There are 15 residues in the CDR3.

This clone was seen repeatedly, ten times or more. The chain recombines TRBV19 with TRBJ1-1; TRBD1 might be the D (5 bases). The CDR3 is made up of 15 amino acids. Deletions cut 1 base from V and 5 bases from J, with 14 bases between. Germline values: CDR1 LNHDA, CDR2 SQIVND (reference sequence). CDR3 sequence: CASSIGFGHLTEAFF. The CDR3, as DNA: TGTGCCAGTAGTATAGGTTTTGGACACCTTACTGAAGCTTTCTTT.

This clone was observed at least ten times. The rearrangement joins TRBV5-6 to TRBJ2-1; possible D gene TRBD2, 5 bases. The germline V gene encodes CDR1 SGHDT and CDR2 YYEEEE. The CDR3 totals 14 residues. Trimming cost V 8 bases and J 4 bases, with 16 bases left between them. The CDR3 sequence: CASLLVHWYNEQFF. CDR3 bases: TGTGCCAGTCTACTAGTTCATTGGTACAATGAGCAGTTCTTC.

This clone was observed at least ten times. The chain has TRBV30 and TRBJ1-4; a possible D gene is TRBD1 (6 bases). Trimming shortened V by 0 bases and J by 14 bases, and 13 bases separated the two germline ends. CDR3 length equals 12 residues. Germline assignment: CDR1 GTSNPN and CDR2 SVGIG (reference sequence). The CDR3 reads CAWSVEQGRLFF. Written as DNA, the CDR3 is TGTGCCTGGAGTGTAGAACAGGGACGGCTGTTTTTT.

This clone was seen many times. The CDR3 DNA reads TGCAGTGCTAGAGGAGGTAGTCGACAGTTCTTC. As protein: CSARGGSRQFF. The rearrangement uses TRBV20-1 and TRBJ2-1; D is unresolved. The CDR3 covers 11 residues. Trimming removed 1 base at V and 13 bases at J, with 11 bases between. The germline gives CDR1 DFQATT, CDR2 SNEGSKA (reference sequence).

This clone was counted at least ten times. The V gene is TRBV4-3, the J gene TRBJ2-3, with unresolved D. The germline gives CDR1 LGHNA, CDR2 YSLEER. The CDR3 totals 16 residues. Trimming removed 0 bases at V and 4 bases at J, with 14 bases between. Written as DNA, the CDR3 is TGCGCCAGCAGCCAAGATCTGAACTTCGAGGCAGATACGCAGTATTTT. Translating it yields CASSQDLNFEADTQYF.

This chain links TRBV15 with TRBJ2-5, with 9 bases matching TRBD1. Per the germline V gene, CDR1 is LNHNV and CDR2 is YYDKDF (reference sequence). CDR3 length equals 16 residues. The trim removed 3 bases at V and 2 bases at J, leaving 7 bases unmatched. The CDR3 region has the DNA TGTGCCACCAGCAGGGACCAGGACAGGGGACAAGAGACCCAGTACTTC. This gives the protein CATSRDQDRGQETQYF.

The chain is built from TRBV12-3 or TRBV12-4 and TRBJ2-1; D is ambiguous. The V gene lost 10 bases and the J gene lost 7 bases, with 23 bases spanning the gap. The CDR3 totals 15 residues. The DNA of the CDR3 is TGTGCCATCAGCCACCCTAACAGTGGATCTAATGAGCAGTTCTTC. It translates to CAISHPNSGSNEQFF.

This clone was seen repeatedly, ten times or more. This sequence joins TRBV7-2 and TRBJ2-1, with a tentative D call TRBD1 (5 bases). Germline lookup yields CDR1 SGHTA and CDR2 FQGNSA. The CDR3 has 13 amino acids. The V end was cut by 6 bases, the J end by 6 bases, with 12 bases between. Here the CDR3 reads CASRRDQGNEQFF. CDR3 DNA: TGTGCCAGCAGGAGAGATCAGGGCAATGAGCAGTTCTTC.

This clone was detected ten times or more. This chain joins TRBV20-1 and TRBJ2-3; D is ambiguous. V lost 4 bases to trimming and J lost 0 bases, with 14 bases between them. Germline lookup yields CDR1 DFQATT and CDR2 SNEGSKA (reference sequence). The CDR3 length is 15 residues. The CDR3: CSAIRPRSSTDTQYF. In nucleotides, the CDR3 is TGCAGTGCTATTCGACCCCGAAGTAGCACAGATACGCAGTATTTT.

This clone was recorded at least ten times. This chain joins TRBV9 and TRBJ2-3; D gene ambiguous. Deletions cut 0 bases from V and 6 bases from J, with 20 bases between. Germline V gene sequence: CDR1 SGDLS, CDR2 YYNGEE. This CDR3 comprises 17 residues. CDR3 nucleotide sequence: TGTGCCAGCAGCGTAGTAGACGGCAGAGCCCCGAAGGATACGCAGTATTTT. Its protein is CASSVVDGRAPKDTQYF.

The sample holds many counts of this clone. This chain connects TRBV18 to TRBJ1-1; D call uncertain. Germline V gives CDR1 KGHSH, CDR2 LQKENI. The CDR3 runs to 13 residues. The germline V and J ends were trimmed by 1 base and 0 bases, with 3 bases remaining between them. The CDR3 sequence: CASSPQLNTEAFF. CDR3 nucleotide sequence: TGTGCCAGCTCACCACAATTGAACACTGAAGCTTTCTTT.

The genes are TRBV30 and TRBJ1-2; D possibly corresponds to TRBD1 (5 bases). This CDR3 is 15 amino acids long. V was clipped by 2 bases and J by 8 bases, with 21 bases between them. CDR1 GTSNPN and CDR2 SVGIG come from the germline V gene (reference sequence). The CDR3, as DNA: TGTGCCTGGAGTCGAGCGATAAGCCCAGGGAGCGGCTACACCTTC. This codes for CAWSRAISPGSGYTF.

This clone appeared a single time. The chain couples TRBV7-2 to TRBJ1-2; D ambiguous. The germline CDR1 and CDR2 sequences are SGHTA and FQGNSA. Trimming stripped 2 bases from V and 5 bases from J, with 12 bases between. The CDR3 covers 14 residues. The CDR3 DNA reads TGTGCCAGCAGCTTAAGTGGGTGGGATTATGGCTACACCTTC. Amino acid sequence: CASSLSGWDYGYTF.

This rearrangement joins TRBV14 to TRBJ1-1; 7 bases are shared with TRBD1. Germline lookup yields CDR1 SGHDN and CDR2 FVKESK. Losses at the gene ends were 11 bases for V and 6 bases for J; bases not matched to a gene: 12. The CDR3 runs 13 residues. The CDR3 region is CAGNGQVGSEAFF. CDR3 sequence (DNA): TGTGCCGGCAACGGACAGGTAGGCTCTGAAGCTTTCTTT.

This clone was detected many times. The CDR3 DNA reads TGTGCCAGCAGTTTACCCCCCTACGAGCAGTACTTC. Its protein is CASSLPPYEQYF. The chain has TRBV28 and TRBJ2-7; D remains unclear. The CDR3 extends over 12 amino acids. In germline, CDR1 is MDHEN, CDR2 SYDVKM. Trimming cost V 2 bases and J 2 bases, with 4 bases left between them.

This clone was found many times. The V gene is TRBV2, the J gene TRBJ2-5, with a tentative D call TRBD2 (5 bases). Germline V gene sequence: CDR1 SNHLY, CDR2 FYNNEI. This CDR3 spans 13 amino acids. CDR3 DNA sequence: TGTGCGACTGAAGCCGGGGTACGAGAGACCCAGTACTTC. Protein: CATEAGVRETQYF.